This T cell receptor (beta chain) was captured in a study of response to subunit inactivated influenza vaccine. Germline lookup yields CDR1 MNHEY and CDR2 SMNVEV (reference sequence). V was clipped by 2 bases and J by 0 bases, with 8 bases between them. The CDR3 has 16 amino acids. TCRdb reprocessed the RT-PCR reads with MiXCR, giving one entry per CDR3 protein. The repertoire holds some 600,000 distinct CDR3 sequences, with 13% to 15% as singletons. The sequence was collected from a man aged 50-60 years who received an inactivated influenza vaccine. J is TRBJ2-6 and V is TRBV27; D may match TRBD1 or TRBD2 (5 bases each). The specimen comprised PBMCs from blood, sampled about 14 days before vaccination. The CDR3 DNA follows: TGTGCCAGCAGTTTAGGTGGGGGCTCTGGGGCCAACGTCCTGACTTTC. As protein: CASSLGGGSGANVLTF.